The present T cell receptor (beta chain) was sequenced within a study of regulatory T cells in long-lasting Graves disease. The sample holds many counts of this clonotype. Time point indicated: newly diagnosed GD, antithyroid drugs for less than 3 months. The TCR library was made from RNA extracted from PBMCs. The V and J ends lost 5 bases and 6 bases, in that order; junction bases with no gene match: 15. CDR1 and CDR2 (germline): WSHSY, SAAADI. This CDR3 region has 16 residues. In building TCR beta libraries, iRepertoire HTBI primers were used together with Arm-PCR of CDR3 regions. TCRdb ran MiXCR on the multiplex PCR reads and lists one entry per CDR3 protein. The sample carries roughly 530,000 distinct CDR3 sequences, around 15% recorded once. A further study also used this sample, focusing on T cells in Graves' hyperthyroidism and ophthalmopathy. That work adds: A model using 13 V-J features told ophthalmopathy apart from stable hyperthyroidism.

The sample in question was peripheral blood mononuclear cells (PBMCs), obtained at new diagnosis, from a patient treated with antithyroid drugs. This receptor was obtained from a middle-aged woman with Graves disease. This chain links TRBV10-2 with TRBJ2-7; 8 bases align to TRBD1. The CDR3 bases are TGCGCCAGCAGTTTCGCGGGACAGGCAGGCGGAGGCGAGCAGTACTTC. Translating gives CASSFAGQAGGGEQYF.